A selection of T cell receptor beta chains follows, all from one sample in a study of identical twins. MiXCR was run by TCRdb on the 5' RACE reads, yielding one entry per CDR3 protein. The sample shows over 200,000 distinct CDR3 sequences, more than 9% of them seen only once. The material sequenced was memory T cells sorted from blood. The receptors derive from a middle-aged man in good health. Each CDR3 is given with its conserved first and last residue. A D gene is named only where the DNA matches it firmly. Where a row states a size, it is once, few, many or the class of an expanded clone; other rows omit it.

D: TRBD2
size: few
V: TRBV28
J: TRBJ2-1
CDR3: CASSLTGLAGGAQFF
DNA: TGTGCCAGCAGCCTAACCGGACTAGCGGGAGGGGCGCAGTTCTTC

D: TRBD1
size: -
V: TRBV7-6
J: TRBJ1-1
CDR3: CASSSTDRGEAFF
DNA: TGTGCCAGCAGCTCCACCGACAGGGGTGAAGCTTTCTTT

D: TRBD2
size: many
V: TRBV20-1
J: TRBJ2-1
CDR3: CSARRGGVDEQFF
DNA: TGCAGTGCTAGGCGGGGGGGCGTGGATGAGCAGTTCTTC

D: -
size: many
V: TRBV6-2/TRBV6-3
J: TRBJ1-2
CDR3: CASSRRTGYGYTF
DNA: TGTGCCAGCAGCAGAAGAACAGGCTATGGCTACACCTTC

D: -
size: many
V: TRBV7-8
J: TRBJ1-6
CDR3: CASSLVPSESSYNSPLHF
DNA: TGTGCCAGCAGCTTAGTTCCCAGTGAAAGCTCCTATAATTCACCCCTCCACTTT

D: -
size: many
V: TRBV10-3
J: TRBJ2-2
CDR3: CAISRLPAGQQNTGELFF
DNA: TGTGCCATCAGTCGGCTCCCGGCAGGCCAACAGAACACCGGGGAGCTGTTTTTT

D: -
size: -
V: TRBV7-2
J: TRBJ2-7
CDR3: CASSVQATEQYF
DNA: TGTGCCAGCAGCGTACAGGCCACCGAGCAGTACTTC

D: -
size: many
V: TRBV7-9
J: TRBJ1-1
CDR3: CASSEEGITEAFF
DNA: TGTGCCAGCAGCGAGGAAGGAATTACTGAAGCTTTCTTT

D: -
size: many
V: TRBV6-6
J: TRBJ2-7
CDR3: CASGKPNTYEQYF
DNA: TGTGCCAGCGGGAAACCCAACACCTACGAGCAGTACTTC

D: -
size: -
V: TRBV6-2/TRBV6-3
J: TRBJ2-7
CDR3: CASTYAGNPYEQYF
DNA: TGTGCCAGCACCTACGCGGGGAACCCCTACGAGCAGTACTTC

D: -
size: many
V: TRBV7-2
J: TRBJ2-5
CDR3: CASSLSGRGRETQYF
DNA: TGTGCCAGCAGCTTATCCGGGAGAGGTCGAGAGACCCAGTACTTC

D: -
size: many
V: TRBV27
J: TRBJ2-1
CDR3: CASRAYRGGAYNEQFF
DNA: TGTGCCAGCCGGGCGTATCGAGGGGGAGCCTACAATGAGCAGTTCTTC

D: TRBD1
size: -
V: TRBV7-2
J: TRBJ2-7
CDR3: CASSPSGQGANYEQYF
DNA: TGTGCCAGCAGCCCGTCCGGACAGGGGGCGAACTACGAGCAGTACTTC

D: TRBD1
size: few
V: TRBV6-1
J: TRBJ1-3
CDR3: CASSTGVSGNTIYF
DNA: TGTGCCAGCAGTACAGGGGTCTCTGGAAACACCATATATTTT

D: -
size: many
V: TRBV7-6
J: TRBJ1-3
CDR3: CASSLGRGISGNTIYF
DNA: TGTGCCAGCAGCCTAGGGCGGGGGATCTCTGGAAACACCATATATTTT

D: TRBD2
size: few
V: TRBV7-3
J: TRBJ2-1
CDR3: CASSRAGTSNEQFF
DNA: TGTGCCAGCAGCCGGGCCGGGACTAGTAATGAGCAGTTCTTC

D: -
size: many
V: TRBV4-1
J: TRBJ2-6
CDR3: CASSQRTFHKLDSSGANVLTF
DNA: TGCGCCAGCAGCCAGAGGACCTTCCACAAACTCGATAGCTCTGGGGCCAACGTCCTGACTTTC

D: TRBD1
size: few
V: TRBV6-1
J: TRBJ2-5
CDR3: CASRLDRGFVVRETQYF
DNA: TGTGCCAGCAGACTTGACAGGGGGTTCGTCGTTCGCGAGACCCAGTACTTC

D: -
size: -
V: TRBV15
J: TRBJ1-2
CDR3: CATSRDPGAEYGYTF
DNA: TGTGCCACCAGCAGAGATCCGGGGGCGGAATATGGCTACACCTTC

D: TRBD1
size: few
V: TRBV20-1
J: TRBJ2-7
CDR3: CSARDTGTGGYEQYF
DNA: TGCAGTGCTAGAGATACAGGGACAGGGGGCTACGAGCAGTACTTC

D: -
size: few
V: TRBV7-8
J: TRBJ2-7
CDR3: CASSQRGPRVQVYYEQYF
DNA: TGTGCCAGCAGCCAAAGAGGCCCCCGGGTGCAGGTCTACTACGAGCAGTACTTC

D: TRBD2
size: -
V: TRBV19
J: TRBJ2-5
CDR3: CASSFAGLTGETQYF
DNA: TGTGCCAGTAGCTTCGCGGGACTAACCGGAGAGACCCAGTACTTC

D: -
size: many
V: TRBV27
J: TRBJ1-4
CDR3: CASSSSGWRNEKLFF
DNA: TGTGCCAGCAGTTCCTCGGGATGGCGTAATGAAAAACTGTTTTTT

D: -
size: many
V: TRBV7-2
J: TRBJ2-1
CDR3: CASSSSGGTYNEQFF
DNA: TGTGCCAGCAGCTCTTCAGGAGGGACGTACAATGAGCAGTTCTTC

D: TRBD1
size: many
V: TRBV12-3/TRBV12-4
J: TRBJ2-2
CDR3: CASRTRTGGTGELFF
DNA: TGTGCCAGCCGAACCAGGACAGGGGGTACCGGGGAGCTGTTTTTT

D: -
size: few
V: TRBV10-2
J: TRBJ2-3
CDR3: CASSDFWIQGLKNTQYF
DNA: TGCGCCAGCAGTGACTTCTGGATCCAGGGGTTGAAGAATACGCAGTATTTT

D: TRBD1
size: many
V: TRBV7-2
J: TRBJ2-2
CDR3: CASSGDRGYTGELFF
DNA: TGTGCCAGCAGCGGGGACAGGGGTTACACCGGGGAGCTGTTTTTT

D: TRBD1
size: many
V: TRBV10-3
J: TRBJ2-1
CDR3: CAIGETGTEQFF
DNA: TGTGCCATCGGGGAGACAGGGACTGAGCAGTTCTTC

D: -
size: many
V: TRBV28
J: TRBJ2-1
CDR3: CASNRVGNNEQFF
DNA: TGTGCCAGCAACAGGGTAGGCAACAATGAGCAGTTCTTC

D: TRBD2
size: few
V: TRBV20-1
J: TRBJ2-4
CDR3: CSARAGGVNIQYF
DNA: TGCAGTGCTAGAGCGGGAGGTGTAAACATTCAGTACTTC

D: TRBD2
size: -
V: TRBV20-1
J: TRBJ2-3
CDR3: CSASGPRRGGDTDTQYF
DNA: TGCAGTGCTAGTGGGCCACGGCGGGGGGGGGACACAGATACGCAGTATTTT